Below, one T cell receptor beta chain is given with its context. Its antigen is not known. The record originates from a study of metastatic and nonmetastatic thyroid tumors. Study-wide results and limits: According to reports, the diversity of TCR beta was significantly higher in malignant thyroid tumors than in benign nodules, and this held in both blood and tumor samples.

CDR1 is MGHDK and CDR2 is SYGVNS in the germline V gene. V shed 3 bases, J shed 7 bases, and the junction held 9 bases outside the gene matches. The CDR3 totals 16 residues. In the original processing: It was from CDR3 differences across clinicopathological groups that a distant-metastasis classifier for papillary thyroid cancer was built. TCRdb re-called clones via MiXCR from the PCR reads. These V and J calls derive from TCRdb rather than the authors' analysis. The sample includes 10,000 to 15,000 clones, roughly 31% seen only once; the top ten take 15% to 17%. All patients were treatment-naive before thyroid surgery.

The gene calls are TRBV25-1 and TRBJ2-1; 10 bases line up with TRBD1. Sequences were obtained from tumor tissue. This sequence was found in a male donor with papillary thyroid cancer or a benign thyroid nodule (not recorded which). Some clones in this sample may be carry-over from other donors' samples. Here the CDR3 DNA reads TGTGCCAGCAGTGAGCCCGGGACAGGGGATAGGAATGAGCAGTTCTTC. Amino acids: CASSEPGTGDRNEQFF.